The source of this T cell receptor beta chain is a study of T cell responses to AZD1222 COVID-19 vaccine. Using immunoSEQ multiplex PCR, the repertoire was profiled, and TCRdb retains in-frame clones only, with some absent. In the table there are 130,000 to 150,000 clones, about 91% of which are singletons. The germline CDR1 and CDR2 sequences are KGHDR and SFDVKD. CDR3 length: 14 amino acids. Deletions cut 3 bases from V and 3 bases from J, with 10 bases between. This sequence joins TRBV24-1 and TRBJ1-1, with D tentatively TRBD1 (6 bases). The sequencing here drew on peripheral blood, taken on day 0 of AZD1222 vaccination. The receptor was derived from an adult in good health. In nucleotides, the CDR3 is TGTGCCACCAGTGATACAGGGCGGTACACTGAAGCTTTCTTT. As protein: CATSDTGRYTEAFF.